The 11 T cell receptor beta chains below come from one sample, sequenced in a study of T cells after yellow fever vaccination (dated 2019 in TCRdb). Receptor amplification or capture employed 5' RACE. The sequencer listed for this sample is Illumina NovaSeq 6000. TCRdb itself trimmed the public reads at Q25 with fastp, ran MiXCR and retained productive beta chains. When rows share a CDR3 protein, they turn into one entry using the most common DNA and genes. The sample table records some 300,000 distinct CDR3 sequences; approximately 10% of these occur just once. Approximately 3.5% of the sample goes to the ten largest clones. The treatment or condition label, read with the paper, signifies: live attenuated yellow fever vaccine strain. The source was CD4+ T cells sorted from PBMCs, collected 5 days after the yellow fever booster vaccination. Source of these receptors: a man younger than 30 who received the YFV17D yellow fever vaccine.

This clonotype was detected only a few times. The genes are TRBV15 and TRBJ2-7; D possibly corresponds to TRBD2 (5 bases). This CDR3 is built from 16 residues. The ends were cut back, 9 bases at V and 2 bases at J, with 23 bases in the middle. Germline V gene lookup returns CDR1 LNHNV and CDR2 YYDKDF (reference sequence). The CDR3 DNA is TGTGCCACAACCGATTTAACTAGTAAGGAGACCTACGAGCAGTACTTC. Translated: CATTDLTSKETYEQYF.

This clonotype has ten or more counts. This chain connects TRBV5-1 to TRBJ2-7; 7 bases are shared with TRBD1. After removal of 4 bases from V and 4 bases from J, the junction contained 14 bases not matched to a gene. This CDR3 is 16 amino acids long. CDR1 is SGHRS, CDR2 YFSETQ, per germline. CDR3 sequence: CASSLQPQGVEYEQYF. The CDR3 bases are TGCGCCAGCAGCCTACAGCCCCAGGGGGTGGAATACGAGCAGTACTTC.

The chain uses TRBV7-8 and TRBJ2-5, with 7 bases fitting TRBD1. V trimming: 6 bases; J trimming: 6 bases; junction bases outside the gene matches: 13. This CDR3 spans 15 amino acids. Germline CDR1 SGHVS, CDR2 FQNEAQ. For the CDR3, the DNA is TGTGCCAGCAGGCAAGGCCGGGACAGTGGGAAGACCCAGTACTTC. This gives the protein CASRQGRDSGKTQYF. Complete variable domain (other parts from reference TRBV7-8 and TRBJ2-5): GAGVSQSPRYKVAKRGQDVALRCDPISGHVSLFWYQQALGQGPEFLTYFQNEAQLDKSGLPSDRFFAERPEGSVSTLKIQRTQQEDSAVYLCASRQGRDSGKTQYFGPGTRLLVL.

In its sample, this clonotype was seen a few times. This chain links TRBV20-1 with TRBJ2-7, with 7 bases lining up with TRBD1. The germline gives CDR1 DFQATT, CDR2 SNEGSKA (reference sequence). This CDR3 spans 16 amino acids. The J segment lost 2 bases and the V segment lost 0 bases, leaving 10 bases of the junction unmatched. CDR3: CSARDVQGYGAYEQYV. In DNA form, the CDR3 reads TGCAGTGCTAGAGACGTACAGGGGTATGGGGCCTACGAGCAGTACGTC.

The V and J genes are TRBV20-1 and TRBJ1-3; 8 bases align to TRBD1. CDR3 size: 16 residues. Germline V lookup: CDR1 DFQATT, CDR2 SNEGSKA (reference sequence). The V and J ends lost 0 bases and 0 bases, in that order; junction bases with no gene match: 4. CDR3 protein: CSAREIRGPSGNTIYF. CDR3 nucleotide sequence: TGCAGTGCTAGAGAGATCAGGGGGCCCTCTGGAAACACCATATATTTT.

The V and J genes are TRBV7-2 and TRBJ2-1; 9 bases line up with TRBD2. V was pared by 8 bases and J by 3 bases, with 5 bases of the junction left unmatched. CDR1 and CDR2 (germline): SGHTA, FQGNSA. The length of the CDR3 is 14 residues. This chain's CDR3 is CASVGRGGYNEQFF. The CDR3 DNA reads TGTGCCAGCGTTGGGCGGGGGGGCTACAATGAGCAGTTCTTC.

This clonotype was picked up many times. The chain carries TRBV5-6 and TRBJ1-2; 9 positions match TRBD1. V was clipped by 0 bases and J by 9 bases; unmatched bases: 3. The CDR3 is 13 amino acids. Germline CDR1 is SGHDT and CDR2 is YYEEEE. CDR3 nucleotide sequence: TGTGCCAGCAGCTTGGACAGGGGGCAAAGCTACACCTTC. Translating it yields CASSLDRGQSYTF. The full variable domain, in which reference TRBV5-6 and TRBJ1-2 provide the parts outside the CDR3, is DAGVTQSPTHLIKTRGQQVTLRCSPKSGHDTVSWYQQALGQGPQFIFQYYEEEERQRGNFPDRFSGHQFPNYSSELNVNALLLGDSALYLCASSLDRGQSYTFGSGTRLTVV.

The table lists this clonotype with many counts. V usage is TRBV10-3 and J usage is TRBJ2-1, with TRBD2 matching 10 bases. There are 15 residues in the CDR3. V was pared by 0 bases and J by 6 bases, with 2 bases of the junction left unmatched. Per the germline V gene, CDR1 is ENHRY and CDR2 is SYGVKD. CDR3 amino acids: CAISESERGGNEQFF. The CDR3 DNA follows: TGTGCCATCAGTGAGTCGGAGCGGGGGGGCAATGAGCAGTTCTTC.

The V gene is TRBV11-2, the J gene TRBJ1-1; unclear D gene. The V gene lost 0 bases and the J gene lost 6 bases, with 8 bases spanning the gap. Germline V gives CDR1 SGHAT, CDR2 FQNNGV. This CDR3 has 13 residues. The CDR3 bases are TGTGCCAGCAGCTTAGATCGTACTTCTGAAGCTTTCTTT. Protein sequence: CASSLDRTSEAFF.

This clonotype was counted between two and nine times. This chain uses TRBV7-8 with TRBJ1-2; D gene uncertain. Germline V gene data show CDR1 as SGHVS and CDR2 as FQNEAQ. This CDR3 spans 14 amino acids. V was cut by 5 bases and J by 4 bases, with 14 bases left in between. In DNA form, the CDR3 reads TGTGCCAGCAGCACCCGAGGGAACCGCTATGGCTACACCTTC. Residues: CASSTRGNRYGYTF.

J is TRBJ1-5 and V is TRBV6-5, with 7 bases identical to TRBD1. Per the germline V gene, CDR1 is MNHEY and CDR2 is SVGAGI. Trimming took 6 bases from V and 2 from J; bases not matched to a gene: 7. CDR3 length: 15 residues. The CDR3 DNA sequence: TGTGCCAGCAGGACCACAGGGGCTCGCAATCAGCCCCAGCATTTT. Amino acids: CASRTTGARNQPQHF.